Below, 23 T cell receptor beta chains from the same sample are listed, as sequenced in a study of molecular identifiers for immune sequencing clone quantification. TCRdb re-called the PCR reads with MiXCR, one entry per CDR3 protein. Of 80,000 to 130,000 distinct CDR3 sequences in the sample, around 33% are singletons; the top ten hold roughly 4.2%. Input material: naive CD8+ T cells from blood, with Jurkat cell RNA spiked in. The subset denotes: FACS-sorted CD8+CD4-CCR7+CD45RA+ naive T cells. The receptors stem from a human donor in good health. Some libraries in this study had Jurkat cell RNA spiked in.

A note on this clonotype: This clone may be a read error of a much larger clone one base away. DNA of the CDR3: TGTGCCAGCAGTTACGGAATCGCGCGGGAGCAGTACTTC. Amino acid sequence: CASSYGIAREQYF. V usage is TRBV6-2 or TRBV6-3 and J usage is TRBJ2-7; D is ambiguous. The V and J ends lost 2 bases and 7 bases respectively, with 12 bases between them. Germline values: CDR1 MNHEY, CDR2 SVGEGT. The CDR3 extends over 13 amino acids.

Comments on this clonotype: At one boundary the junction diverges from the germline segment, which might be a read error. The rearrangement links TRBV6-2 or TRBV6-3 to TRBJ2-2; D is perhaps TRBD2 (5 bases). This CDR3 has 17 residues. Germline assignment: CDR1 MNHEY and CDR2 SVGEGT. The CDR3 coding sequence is TGTGCCAGCAGTTACTCGATTAGTCTAGGCAACACCGGGGAGCTGTTGTTT. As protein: CASSYSISLGNTGELLF.

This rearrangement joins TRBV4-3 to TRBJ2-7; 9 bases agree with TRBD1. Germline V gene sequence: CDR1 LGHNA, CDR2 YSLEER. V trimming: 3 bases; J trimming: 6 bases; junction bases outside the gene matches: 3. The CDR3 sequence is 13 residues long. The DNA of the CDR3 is TGCGCCAGCAGCCATGGACAGGGGACCGAGCAGTACTTC. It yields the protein CASSHGQGTEQYF.

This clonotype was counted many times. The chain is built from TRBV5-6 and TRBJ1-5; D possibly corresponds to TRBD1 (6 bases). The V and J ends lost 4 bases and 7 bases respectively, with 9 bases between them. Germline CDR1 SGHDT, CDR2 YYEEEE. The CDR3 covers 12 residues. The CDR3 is CASSRGRQPQHF. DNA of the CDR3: TGTGCCAGCAGCAGGGGGAGACAGCCCCAGCATTTT.

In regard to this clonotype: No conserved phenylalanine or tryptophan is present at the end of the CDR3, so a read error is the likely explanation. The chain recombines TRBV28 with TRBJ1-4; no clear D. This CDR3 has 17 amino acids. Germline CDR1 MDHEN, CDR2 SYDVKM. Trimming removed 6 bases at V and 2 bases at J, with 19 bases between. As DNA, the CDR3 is TGTGCCAGCAGCTCCTGGCCCCTAGCCTCCACTAATGAAAAACTGTTTTTA. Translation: CASSSWPLASTNEKLFL.

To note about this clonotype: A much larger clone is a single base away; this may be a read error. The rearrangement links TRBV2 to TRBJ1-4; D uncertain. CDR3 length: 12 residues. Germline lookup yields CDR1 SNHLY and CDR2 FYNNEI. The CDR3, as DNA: TGTGCCAGCACTCAGCACGGTGAAAAACAGTTTTTT. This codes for CASTQHGEKQFF.

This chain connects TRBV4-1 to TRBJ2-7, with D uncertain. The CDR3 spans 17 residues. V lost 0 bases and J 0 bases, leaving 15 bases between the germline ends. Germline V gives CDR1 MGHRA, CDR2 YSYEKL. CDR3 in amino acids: CASSQDQERDSSYEQYF. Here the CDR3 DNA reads TGCGCCAGCAGCCAAGATCAGGAGAGAGATAGCTCCTACGAGCAGTACTTC.

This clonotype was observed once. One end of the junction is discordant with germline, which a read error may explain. CDR3 residues: CASSQTGSNSGDTIYF. The DNA of the CDR3 is TGTGCCAGCAGTCAAACCGGGAGTAACTCTGGAGACACCATATATTTT. The V gene is TRBV28, the J gene TRBJ1-3; D call uncertain. This CDR3 spans 16 amino acids. CDR1 MDHEN and CDR2 SYDVKM come from the germline V gene.

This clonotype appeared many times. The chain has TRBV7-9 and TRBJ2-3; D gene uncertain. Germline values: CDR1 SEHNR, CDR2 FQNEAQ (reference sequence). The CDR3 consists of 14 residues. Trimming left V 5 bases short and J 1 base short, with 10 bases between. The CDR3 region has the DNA TGTGCCAGCAGCGGAGCAGGACGCACAGATACGCAGTATTTT. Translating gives CASSGAGRTDTQYF.

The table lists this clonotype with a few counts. The chain's CDR3 is CASSPLASGGLPYEQFF. The DNA of the CDR3 is TGTGCCAGCAGCCCGCTGGCTAGCGGGGGACTTCCGTATGAGCAGTTCTTC. The chain is built from TRBV7-9 and TRBJ2-1; 10 bases agree with TRBD2. This CDR3 has 17 amino acids. CDR1 and CDR2 (germline): SEHNR, FQNEAQ (reference sequence). The trim removed 5 bases at V and 8 bases at J, leaving 15 bases unmatched.

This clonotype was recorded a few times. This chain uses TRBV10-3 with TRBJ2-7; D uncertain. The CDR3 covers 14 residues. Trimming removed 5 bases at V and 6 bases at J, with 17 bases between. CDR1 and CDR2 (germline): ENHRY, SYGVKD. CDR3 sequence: CAISSTPSISEQYF. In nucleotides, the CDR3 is TGTGCCATCAGTTCGACTCCTTCCATAAGCGAGCAGTACTTC.

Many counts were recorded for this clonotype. CDR3 region: CSVEDLRTSGRFQETQYF. CDR3 nucleotides: TGCAGCGTTGAAGATCTAAGGACTAGCGGGAGGTTCCAAGAGACCCAGTACTTC. This chain joins TRBV29-1 and TRBJ2-5; 14 bases match TRBD2. The CDR3 extends over 18 amino acids. From germline, CDR1 is SQVTM and CDR2 ANQGSEA. Trimming took 0 bases from V and 1 from J; bases not matched to a gene: 7.

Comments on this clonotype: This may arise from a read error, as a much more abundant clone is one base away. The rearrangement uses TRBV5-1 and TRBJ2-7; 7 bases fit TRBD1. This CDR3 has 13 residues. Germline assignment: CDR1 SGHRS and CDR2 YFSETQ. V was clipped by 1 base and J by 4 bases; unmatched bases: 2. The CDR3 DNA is TGCGCCAGCAGCTTGCACAGGGGTTACGAGCAGTACTTC. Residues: CASSLHRGYEQYF.

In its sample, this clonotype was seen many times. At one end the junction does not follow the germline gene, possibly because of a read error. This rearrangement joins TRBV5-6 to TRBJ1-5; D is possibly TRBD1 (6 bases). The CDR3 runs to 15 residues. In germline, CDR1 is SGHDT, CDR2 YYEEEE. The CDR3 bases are TGTGCCAGCAGTTTGGGGGCCGGGAGCAATCAGCCCCAGCATTTT. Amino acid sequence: CASSLGAGSNQPQHF.

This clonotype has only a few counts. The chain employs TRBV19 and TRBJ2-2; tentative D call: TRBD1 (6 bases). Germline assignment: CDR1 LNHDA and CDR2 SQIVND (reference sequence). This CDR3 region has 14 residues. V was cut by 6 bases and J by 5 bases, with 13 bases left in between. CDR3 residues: CASRGRGWTGELFF. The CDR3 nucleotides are TGTGCCAGTAGGGGCAGGGGCTGGACCGGGGAGCTGTTTTTT.

CDR3 DNA sequence: TGCAGTGCTAGATATCAGGCCGGGATGGCCGGGGAGCTGTTTTTT. The encoded protein is CSARYQAGMAGELFF. The chain links TRBV20-1 to TRBJ2-2, with D tentatively TRBD2 (5 bases). The CDR3 runs 15 residues. V was pared by 2 bases and J by 6 bases, with 16 bases between. CDR1 DFQATT and CDR2 SNEGSKA come from the germline V gene (reference sequence).

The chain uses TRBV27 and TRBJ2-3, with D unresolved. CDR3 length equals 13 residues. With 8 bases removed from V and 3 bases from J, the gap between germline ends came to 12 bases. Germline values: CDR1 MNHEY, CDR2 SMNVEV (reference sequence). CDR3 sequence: CASSLVETDTQYF. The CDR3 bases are TGTGCCAGCTCCCTAGTTGAAACAGATACGCAGTATTTT.

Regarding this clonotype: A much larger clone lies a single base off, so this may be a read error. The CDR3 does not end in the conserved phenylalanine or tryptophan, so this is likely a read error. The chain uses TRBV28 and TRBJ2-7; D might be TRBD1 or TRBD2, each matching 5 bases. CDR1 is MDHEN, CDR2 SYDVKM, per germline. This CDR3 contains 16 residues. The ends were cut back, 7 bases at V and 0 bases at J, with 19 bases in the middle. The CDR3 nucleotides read TGTGCCAGCACTACAACCGGGGCAGTAAGCTCCTACGAGCAGTACTGC. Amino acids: CASTTTGAVSSYEQYC.

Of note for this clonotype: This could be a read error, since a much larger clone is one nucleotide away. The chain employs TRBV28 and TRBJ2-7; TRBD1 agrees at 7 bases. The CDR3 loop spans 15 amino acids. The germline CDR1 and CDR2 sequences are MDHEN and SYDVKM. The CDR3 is CASSSPPTGTEERYF. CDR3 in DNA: TGTGCCAGCAGTTCCCCGCCGACAGGGACGGAAGAGCGGTACTTC.

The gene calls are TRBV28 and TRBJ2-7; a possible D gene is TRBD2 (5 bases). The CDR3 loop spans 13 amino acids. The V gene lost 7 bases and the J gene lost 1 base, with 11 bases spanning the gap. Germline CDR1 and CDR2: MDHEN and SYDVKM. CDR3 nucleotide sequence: TGTGCCAGCACCCGGGGAACATCCTACGAGCAGTACTTC. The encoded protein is CASTRGTSYEQYF.

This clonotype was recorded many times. The CDR3 coding sequence is TGTGCCAGCAGTTATTCCGGGGACTTCAATGAGCAGTTCTTC. Protein sequence: CASSYSGDFNEQFF. V gene TRBV6-6 combines with J gene TRBJ2-1, with TRBD2 as a possible D gene (6 bases). Looked up from germline, CDR1 is MNHNY and CDR2 is SVGAGI (reference sequence). This CDR3 region has 14 residues. Trimming removed 3 bases from V and 6 bases from J, with 12 bases in between.

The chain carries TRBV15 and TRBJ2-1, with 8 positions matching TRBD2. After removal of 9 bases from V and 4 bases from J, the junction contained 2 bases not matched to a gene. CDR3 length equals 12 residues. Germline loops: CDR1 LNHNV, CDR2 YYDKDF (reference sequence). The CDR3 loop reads CATGLVYNEQFF. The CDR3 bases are TGTGCCACGGGACTAGTGTACAATGAGCAGTTCTTC.

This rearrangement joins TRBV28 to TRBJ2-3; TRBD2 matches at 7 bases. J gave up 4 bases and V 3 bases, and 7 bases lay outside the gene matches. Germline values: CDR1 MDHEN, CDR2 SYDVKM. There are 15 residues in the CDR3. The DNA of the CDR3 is TGTGCCAGCAGTTTTGGACTAGATGGTTCAGATACGCAGTATTTT. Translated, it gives CASSFGLDGSDTQYF.